These 5 T cell receptor beta chains were all obtained from the same sample, sequenced in a study of T cell responses to AZD1222 COVID-19 vaccine. The method was immunoSEQ multiplex PCR; TCRdb's version includes in-frame clones alone and lacks a portion of them. The sample yields fewer than 130,000 clones, approximately 94% seen once. The sample in question was peripheral blood, obtained 28 days after the second AZD1222 dose. These receptors all stem from an adult who received the AZD1222 COVID-19 vaccine.

The chain has TRBV19 and TRBJ1-5, with D possibly being TRBD1 (5 bases). This CDR3 has 14 residues. V dropped 4 bases and J dropped 4 bases, with 11 bases sitting between them. Germline CDR1 reads LNHDA; CDR2 reads SQIVND (reference sequence). CDR3 region: CASSTPTANQPQHF. The CDR3 coding sequence is TGTGCCAGTAGTACCCCGACAGCGAATCAGCCCCAGCATTTT.

The rearrangement uses TRBV2 and TRBJ1-4; D possibly corresponds to TRBD1 (6 bases). The V end lost 5 bases, the J end lost 4 bases, and 11 bases lay between the germline ends. Germline assignment: CDR1 SNHLY and CDR2 FYNNEI. CDR3 length: 14 amino acids. The chain's CDR3 is CASSPDRFNEKLFF. The CDR3 nucleotides read TGTGCCAGCAGTCCTGACAGGTTTAATGAAAAACTGTTTTTT.

This chain joins TRBV29-1 and TRBJ2-7; 7 bases agree with TRBD1. CDR3 size: 13 residues. Germline assignment: CDR1 SQVTM and CDR2 ANQGSEA. V dropped 1 base and J dropped 1; count of bases not matched to a gene: 1. Here the CDR3 DNA reads TGCAGCGTTGAAGGGGGACAGTCCTACGAGCAGTACTTC. Translation gives CSVEGGQSYEQYF.

The CDR3 DNA follows: TGTGCCAGCAGCTTCGGGACATCTCTTAATGGCTACACCTTC. The encoded protein is CASSFGTSLNGYTF. V usage is TRBV5-8 and J usage is TRBJ1-2; D is possibly TRBD1 (6 bases). Trimming took off 2 bases at V and 6 bases at J, with 14 bases between the two ends. The CDR3 loop spans 14 amino acids. Germline loops: CDR1 SGHTS, CDR2 YDEGEE.

CDR3 bases: TGTGCCAGCAGCTGGGATGTGCGGGAAAAACTGTTTTTT. It encodes CASSWDVREKLFF. This rearrangement joins TRBV11-2 to TRBJ1-4; D gene ambiguous. This CDR3 region has 13 residues. The germline V gene encodes CDR1 SGHAT and CDR2 FQNNGV. Trimming took off 4 bases at V and 8 bases at J, with 11 bases between the two ends.